The rows below give T cell receptor beta chains drawn from one sample of a study of shared clonotypes between healthy human individuals. Assay used: immunoSEQ multiplex PCR; TCRdb lists only in-frame clones, some missing. The sample lists roughly 700,000 clones, roughly 91% occurring once. The sequenced sample was memory CD8+ T cells from PBMCs. These receptor sequences come from a man between 18 and 29 years old in good health. Some clones in this sample may be carry-over from other donors' samples. CDR3s leave out the opening cysteine and the closing phenylalanine or tryptophan.

v_call: TRBV2
j_call: TRBJ1-1
cdr3_aa: ASRDPMRGTEAF

v_call: TRBV27
j_call: TRBJ2-1
cdr3_aa: ASIGLAGRGEQF

v_call: TRBV11-1
j_call: TRBJ2-1
cdr3_aa: ASRPERVYNEQF

v_call: TRBV13
j_call: TRBJ1-4
cdr3_aa: ASSLNQHYNEKLF

v_call: TRBV4-1
j_call: TRBJ1-1
cdr3_aa: ASSPLGIVNTEAF

v_call: TRBV13
j_call: TRBJ1-2
cdr3_aa: ASSFTTVGTAAGGYT

v_call: TRBV19
j_call: TRBJ2-2
cdr3_aa: ASRHLAGDTGELF

v_call: TRBV2
j_call: TRBJ2-7
cdr3_aa: ASSGIEQY

v_call: TRBV28
j_call: TRBJ2-5
cdr3_aa: ATDEGLAGVETQY

v_call: TRBV19
j_call: TRBJ1-1
cdr3_aa: ASSMPGALPTEAF

v_call: TRBV15
j_call: TRBJ1-6
cdr3_aa: ATRGRGWNSPLH

v_call: TRBV10-3
j_call: TRBJ1-5
cdr3_aa: AISEAFGRDQPQH

v_call: TRBV7-9
j_call: TRBJ2-1
cdr3_aa: ASSDRDSYNEQF

v_call: TRBV7-9
j_call: TRBJ2-3
cdr3_aa: ASSLLSGSGGTDTQY

v_call: TRBV7-3
j_call: TRBJ2-2
cdr3_aa: ASSSAMITGELF

v_call: TRBV27
j_call: TRBJ2-4
cdr3_aa: ASNIQY

v_call: TRBV27
j_call: TRBJ2-7
cdr3_aa: ASSLRVSYEQY

v_call: TRBV9
j_call: TRBJ2-5
cdr3_aa: ASSVTPGEGRETQY

v_call: TRBV6-1
j_call: TRBJ2-3
cdr3_aa: ASSEAGRGLGTQY

v_call: TRBV7-9
j_call: TRBJ1-1
cdr3_aa: ASSLSPEAF

v_call: TRBV7-9
j_call: TRBJ1-3
cdr3_aa: ASSLEAGGFGNTIY

v_call: TRBV27
j_call: TRBJ2-7
cdr3_aa: ASSPDSLPYEQY

v_call: TRBV12-5
j_call: TRBJ1-1
cdr3_aa: ASARGSFTEAF

v_call: TRBV5-5
j_call: TRBJ2-7
cdr3_aa: ASRAGTMTYEQY

v_call: TRBV9
j_call: TRBJ1-1
cdr3_aa: ASSVDRQGGAEAF

v_call: TRBV25-1
j_call: TRBJ2-5
cdr3_aa: ASSGQGREETQY

v_call: TRBV28
j_call: TRBJ1-4
cdr3_aa: ASSLQINEKLF

v_call: TRBV5-1
j_call: TRBJ2-7
cdr3_aa: ASSLLRETYEQY

v_call: TRBV7-3
j_call: TRBJ2-1
cdr3_aa: ASSRLATSSYNEQF

v_call: TRBV27
j_call: TRBJ2-7
cdr3_aa: ASSLERTYEQY

v_call: TRBV19
j_call: TRBJ1-1
cdr3_aa: ASSIGGEGTEAF

v_call: TRBV27
j_call: TRBJ2-1
cdr3_aa: ASSLGTNYNEQF

v_call: TRBV15
j_call: TRBJ1-5
cdr3_aa: ATSQGPNSNQPQH

v_call: TRBV5-4
j_call: TRBJ2-7
cdr3_aa: ASSIGRSYEQY

v_call: TRBV13
j_call: TRBJ2-3
cdr3_aa: ASSLGLGTQY